This paragraph covers one T cell receptor beta chain sequence. Its antigen is not known. The data are from a study of regulatory T cells in long-lasting Graves disease. Building the TCR beta libraries relied on iRepertoire HTBI primers, and CDR3 regions underwent Arm-PCR. TCRdb itself ran the multiplex PCR reads through MiXCR, one entry per CDR3 protein. The profile shows 680,000 or so distinct CDR3 sequences, about 15% of them singletons. As to time point: newly diagnosed GD, antithyroid drugs for less than 3 months. Researchers made the TCR library from RNA that was extracted from PBMCs. Patients hailed from an endocrinology department in Xi'an, China. Study-level results: The sample size was small, and this may have reduced accuracy.

Germline V gene sequence: CDR1 LNHDA, CDR2 SQIVND (reference sequence). This CDR3 is built from 11 residues. The ends were cut back, 1 base at V and 6 bases at J, with 1 base in the middle. The sample was also reused in another study, on T cells in Graves' hyperthyroidism and ophthalmopathy. That report notes: Uncontrolled infection, other autoimmune disease, pregnancy and lactation each barred patients from inclusion. In blood, most of the thyroid clonotypes expanded above 0.001 were also present.

The clonotype was recovered from a woman aged 30 to 39 with Graves disease. The starting material was peripheral blood mononuclear cells (PBMCs), obtained at new diagnosis, from a patient treated with antithyroid drugs. The V and J genes are TRBV19 and TRBJ2-4; D gene unclear. The CDR3 coding sequence is TGTGCCAGTAGTATAGGAAACATTCAGTACTTC. It yields the protein CASSIGNIQYF. Using reference TRBV19 and TRBJ2-4 for the parts outside the CDR3, the full variable domain is DGGITQSPKYLFRKEGQNVTLSCEQNLNHDAMYWYRQDPGQGLRLIYYSQIVNDFQKGDIAEGYSVSREKKESFPLTVTSAQKNPTAFYLCASSIGNIQYFGAGTRLSVL.